This T cell receptor (beta chain) is drawn from a study of cytomegalovirus exposure and HLA in healthy donors. Overall study results and limits: Some segments of the V type, notably TRBV6-2 and TRBV6-3, were excluded as indistinguishable. The authors later linked a missense DCLRE1C variant to TCR beta V- and J-gene trimming. Later, an analysis found that common viral pathogens appeared to be linked with several of the most significant clusters. An analysis was carried out at a later point. It showed that HLA-associated TCR beta chains were more clonally expanded than equally common non-associated chains.

V shed 2 bases and J shed 2 bases, with 4 bases lying between them. CDR1 SNHLY and CDR2 FYNNEI come from the germline V gene. The CDR3 is made up of 12 amino acids. The PCR contained 60 Vbeta and 13 Jbeta primers. The method was immunoSEQ multiplex PCR; TCRdb's version includes in-frame clones alone and lacks a portion of them. The sample comprises some 100,000 clones, about 77% of which are singletons, and under 4.5% rests with the top ten. Comments on this clone: Its target is not known.

The specimen was PBMCs. The chain combines TRBV2 with TRBJ2-7; D not resolved. This TCR was recovered from a woman between 45 and 60 years old in good health and CMV-seropositive. CDR3 in amino acids: CASSESAYEQYF. The CDR3 DNA sequence: TGTGCCAGCAGTGAATCGGCCTACGAGCAGTACTTC. The full variable domain, rest sourced from reference TRBV2 and TRBJ2-7, is EPEVTQTPSHQVTQMGQEVILRCVPISNHLYFYWYRQILGQKVEFLVSFYNNEISEKSEIFDDQFSVERPDGSNFTLKIRSTKLEDSAMYFCASSESAYEQYFGPGTRLTVT.